The clone carrying this T cell receptor beta chain was observed a handful of times. Its antigen is undetermined. This record comes from a study of T cell repertoires in cytomegalovirus infection. In the study overall: Recently identified HLA-C-restricted CMV epitopes and well-studied HLA-B-restricted CMV epitopes were used by the study.

Study-wide findings and caveats: Cumulative frequency of public TCR beta families picked out carriers of CMV plus the relevant HLA.

Trimming took 5 bases from V and 6 from J, leaving 14 bases between them. The CDR3 runs to 14 residues. Germline values: CDR1 SGHAT, CDR2 FQNNGV. TCRdb recomputed calls from the reads with MiXCR, one row per CDR3 protein. The sample shows fewer than 1,000,000 distinct CDR3 sequences, about a third of them seen only once. The clonotype comes from a human donor in good health (CMV status not recorded). Some clones in this sample may be carry-over from other donors' samples. This sequence joins TRBV11-2 and TRBJ2-1; either TRBD1 or TRBD2 may fit D (5 bases each). This specimen was cultured CD8+ T cells from PBMCs, taken from culture after CMV antigen stimulation. CDR3 nucleotides: TGTGCCAGCAGCCCCCGGCCTGGGGGCAATGAGCAGTTCTTC. This translates into CASSPRPGGNEQFF.